This T cell receptor beta chain was sequenced in a study of T cells after yellow fever vaccination. The CDR3 has 14 amino acids. Germline assignment: CDR1 SNHLY and CDR2 FYNNEI. Between the trimmed V and J ends, which lost 6 bases and 4 bases, there was a span of 15 bases. Concerning this clonotype: The antigen is unknown.

TCRdb itself ran the 5' RACE reads through MiXCR, one entry per CDR3 protein. The table shows under 550,000 distinct CDR3 sequences, with about a fifth occurring only once. The study's findings and limits: Re-detected after boosting: most primary clones, approximately 97% of CD4 and 75% to 90% of CD8. Contaminants from the bulk population, in the form of abundant clonotypes, could be found in FACS-sorted repertoires.

The clonotype originates from a man between 18 and 35 years old who received the YFV17D yellow fever vaccine. The sample consisted of PBMCs, taken roughly 23 days after the first yellow fever vaccination. The chain recombines TRBV2 with TRBJ1-1; D is possibly TRBD1 (6 bases). Here the CDR3 reads CASSIQGGSTEAFF. CDR3 coding DNA: TGTGCCAGCAGCATCCAAGGGGGGTCCACTGAAGCTTTCTTT.